These 26 T cell receptor beta chains share one sample of origin, sequenced in a study of blood T cell repertoires in COVID-19. TCRdb's table, derived via immunoSEQ multiplex PCR, lists solely in-frame clones and lacks some. There are over 100,000 clones in the sample; under 90% occur only once, and over 9% lies in the top ten. Sequenced sample: peripheral blood. These TCRs come from a woman aged 55-69 years with acute or convalescent COVID-19.

This clone came up once. The rearrangement links TRBV7-8 to TRBJ1-2; 10 nucleotides line up with TRBD1. The CDR3 has 14 amino acids. Germline loops: CDR1 SGHVS, CDR2 FQNEAQ. J lost 4 bases, V lost 3 bases, and 2 bases had no gene match. The CDR3 reads CASSFDRGPYGYTF. The CDR3 DNA follows: TGTGCCAGCAGCTTTGACAGGGGGCCCTATGGCTACACCTTC.

The chain combines TRBV7-3 with TRBJ1-1; D unclear. The germline V gene has CDR1 SGHTA and CDR2 FQGTGA. The CDR3 sequence is 14 residues long. Trimming left V 1 base short and J 1 base short, with 7 bases between. CDR3 nucleotides: TGTGCCAGCAGCTTAAGTCCAGGGAACACTGAAGCTTTCTTT. It is translated as CASSLSPGNTEAFF.

The chain combines TRBV30 with TRBJ2-3; 8 nucleotides align to TRBD2. CDR1 GTSNPN and CDR2 SVGIG come from the germline V gene (reference sequence). V trimming: 3 bases; J trimming: 3 bases; junction bases outside the gene matches: 5. This CDR3 contains 14 residues. DNA for the CDR3: TGTGCCTGGAGAGAGGCGGGGGGTACAGATACGCAGTATTTT. Protein product: CAWREAGGTDTQYF.

The chain is built from TRBV7-9 and TRBJ2-3; D is possibly TRBD2 (5 bases). V gave up 2 bases and J gave up 8 bases, with 14 bases separating them. Looked up from germline, CDR1 is SEHNR and CDR2 is FQNEAQ (reference sequence). This CDR3 contains 14 residues. In nucleotides, the CDR3 is TGTGCCAGCAGCTTACTCCAGGAGGAGGTTACGCAGTATTTT. It codes for CASSLLQEEVTQYF.

The chain joins TRBV18 to TRBJ1-2; TRBD1 matches at 11 bases. Trimming removed 2 bases from V and 8 bases from J; junction bases left unmatched: 16. The CDR3 totals 18 residues. Germline assignment: CDR1 KGHSH and CDR2 LQKENI. CDR3 protein: CASSPISLTGQGGYGYTF. The CDR3 DNA reads TGTGCCAGCTCACCAATTAGCCTCACGGGACAGGGGGGTTACGGCTACACCTTC.

The chain joins TRBV2 to TRBJ2-3; D might be TRBD2 (6 bases). The CDR3 totals 15 residues. Germline CDR1 and CDR2: SNHLY and FYNNEI. The V gene lost 7 bases and the J gene lost 0 bases, with 14 bases spanning the gap. CDR3 sequence: CASIMTGTSTDTQYF. Written as DNA, the CDR3 is TGTGCCAGCATCATGACCGGGACTAGCACAGATACGCAGTATTTT.

V and J are TRBV14 and TRBJ1-4; 9 bases match TRBD1. Germline lookup yields CDR1 SGHDN and CDR2 FVKESK. The J segment lost 7 bases and the V segment lost 4 bases, leaving 4 bases of the junction unmatched. CDR3 length: 14 residues. CDR3 protein: CASSRGQGLEKLFF. CDR3 coding DNA: TGTGCCAGCAGCCGAGGACAGGGGCTTGAAAAACTGTTTTTT.

V gene TRBV2 combines with J gene TRBJ1-4, with D maybe TRBD1 (6 bases). Germline CDR1 SNHLY, CDR2 FYNNEI. Trimming stripped 7 bases from V and 8 bases from J, with 11 bases between. The CDR3 spans 12 residues. The CDR3 region has the DNA TGTGCCAGCAAGACAGGAGGAGAAAAACTGTTTTTT. Protein sequence: CASKTGGEKLFF.

The chain has TRBV19 and TRBJ1-1; no definite D call. The length of the CDR3 is 11 residues. CDR1 and CDR2 from the germline V gene are LNHDA and SQIVND (reference sequence). V shed 6 bases and J shed 1 base, with 3 bases lying between them. This chain's CDR3 is CASRRNTEAFF. CDR3 DNA sequence: TGTGCCAGTAGGAGGAACACTGAAGCTTTCTTT.

The V call is TRBV5-1, the J call TRBJ1-2; no reliable D call. CDR3 length: 17 residues. The V and J ends lost 0 bases and 8 bases respectively, with 23 bases between them. Germline assignment: CDR1 SGHRS and CDR2 YFSETQ. CDR3 coding DNA: TGCGCCAGCAGCTTGGTCGGTTGGGGAGGGTCAGGTCCCGGCTACACCTTC. As protein: CASSLVGWGGSGPGYTF.

The chain employs TRBV28 and TRBJ1-2; the D gene is possibly TRBD1 (5 bases). The V gene lost 7 bases and the J gene lost 6 bases, with 15 bases spanning the gap. From germline, CDR1 is MDHEN and CDR2 SYDVKM. The CDR3 contains 13 residues. In DNA form, the CDR3 reads TGTGCCAGCACCTCTCACCCCAGGGATGGCTACACCTTC. It encodes CASTSHPRDGYTF.

This chain links TRBV5-1 with TRBJ1-1, with 8 positions matching TRBD1. This CDR3 has 15 amino acids. In germline, CDR1 is SGHRS, CDR2 YFSETQ. Trimming took 4 bases from V and 0 from J; bases not matched to a gene: 5. CDR3 sequence (DNA): TGCGCCAGCAGCCCAAGACAGGGGATGAACACTGAAGCTTTCTTT. Translated, it gives CASSPRQGMNTEAFF.

J is TRBJ1-2 and V is TRBV2; D gene ambiguous. V lost 5 bases and J 8 bases, leaving 9 bases between the germline ends. The CDR3 has 11 residues. Germline V gives CDR1 SNHLY, CDR2 FYNNEI. In nucleotides, the CDR3 is TGTGCCAGCAGTCCTAGACCCGGCTACACCTTC. The encoded protein is CASSPRPGYTF. The whole variable domain, filled in from reference TRBV2 and TRBJ1-2, reads EPEVTQTPSHQVTQMGQEVILRCVPISNHLYFYWYRQILGQKVEFLVSFYNNEISEKSEIFDDQFSVERPDGSNFTLKIRSTKLEDSAMYFCASSPRPGYTFGSGTRLTVV.

J is TRBJ1-2 and V is TRBV20-1; D is ambiguous. V was pared by 3 bases and J by 3 bases, with 8 bases between. The CDR3 sequence is 12 residues long. Germline CDR1 reads DFQATT; CDR2 reads SNEGSKA (reference sequence). CDR3 loop: CSASFRDYGYTF. The CDR3 DNA sequence: TGCAGTGCTAGTTTTCGGGACTATGGCTACACCTTC.

CDR3 sequence (DNA): TGTGCCTGGAGGGTTAGGAGGGGCTGGGACACTGAAGCTTTCTTT. Its translation is CAWRVRRGWDTEAFF. The chain joins TRBV30 to TRBJ1-1; TRBD1 might be the D (5 bases). V gave up 3 bases and J gave up 3 bases, with 17 bases separating them. The CDR3 contains 15 residues. From germline, CDR1 is GTSNPN and CDR2 SVGIG (reference sequence).

The chain is built from TRBV15 and TRBJ2-1; the D gene is possibly TRBD2 (5 bases). V was shortened by 10 bases and J by 3 bases, with 7 bases between the two germline ends. CDR1 and CDR2 (germline): LNHNV, YYDKDF (reference sequence). This CDR3 has 11 residues. CDR3 coding DNA: TGTGCCATCGGGATCTACAATGAGCAGTTCTTC. Translation gives CAIGIYNEQFF.

This clone turned up a few times. The chain uses TRBV30 and TRBJ1-3; no reliable D call. Germline V CDR1 and CDR2: GTSNPN, SVGIG (reference sequence). Trimming removed 0 bases from V and 1 base from J, with 7 bases in between. The CDR3 contains 14 residues. For the CDR3, the DNA is TGTGCCTGGAGTGTACCGGGGTCTGGAAACACCATATATTTT. Protein sequence: CAWSVPGSGNTIYF.

In DNA, the CDR3 is TGTGCCAGCAGCTTTTATTCCCCGGGGAACTATGGCTACACCTTC. The encoded protein is CASSFYSPGNYGYTF. This chain connects TRBV7-9 to TRBJ1-2, with D unresolved. The CDR3 spans 15 residues. Germline values: CDR1 SEHNR, CDR2 FQNEAQ (reference sequence). With 3 bases removed from V and 2 bases from J, the gap between germline ends came to 13 bases.

This chain connects TRBV19 to TRBJ1-2, with D possibly being TRBD1 (5 bases). The CDR3 runs 15 residues. Between the trimmed V and J ends, which lost 3 bases and 4 bases, there was a span of 15 bases. CDR1 is LNHDA, CDR2 SQIVND, per germline (reference sequence). The CDR3 sequence: CASSMGGAQGYGYTF. CDR3 in DNA: TGTGCCAGTAGTATGGGAGGGGCGCAAGGCTATGGCTACACCTTC.

This clone is a singleton in its sample. This chain uses TRBV28 with TRBJ2-7, with D tentatively TRBD1 (6 bases). From germline, CDR1 is MDHEN and CDR2 SYDVKM. CDR3 length: 15 residues. V was clipped by 4 bases and J by 2 bases, with 15 bases between them. The CDR3 here is CASSSSGERAYEQYV. In DNA, the CDR3 is TGTGCCAGCAGTTCCTCAGGGGAAAGGGCCTACGAGCAGTACGTC.

V is TRBV5-5 and J is TRBJ1-2, with D possibly matching TRBD1 (5 bases). This CDR3 is built from 16 residues. Germline CDR1 SGHKS, CDR2 YYEKEE (reference sequence). Trimming stripped 1 base from V and 4 bases from J, with 17 bases between. CDR3 amino acids: CASSLRLDRSVYGYTF. DNA of the CDR3: TGTGCCAGCAGCTTGAGGTTAGACAGATCCGTCTATGGCTACACCTTC.

This chain links TRBV3-1 (or the pseudogene TRBV3-2) with TRBJ2-1; 9 positions agree with TRBD2. From germline, CDR1 is LGHDT and CDR2 YNNKEL (reference sequence). The length of the CDR3 is 14 residues. With V trimmed by 3 bases and J by 15 bases, 12 bases remained unmatched. The CDR3 DNA reads as TGTGCCAGCAGCCAGCAAGGGACTAGCTGGGAGGTGTTCTTC. This codes for CASSQQGTSWEVFF.

This clone was found once. The rearrangement links TRBV19 to TRBJ1-5; 8 nucleotides line up with TRBD1. The CDR3 consists of 14 residues. The J segment lost 7 bases and the V segment lost 9 bases, leaving 11 bases of the junction unmatched. Germline V gives CDR1 LNHDA, CDR2 SQIVND (reference sequence). The CDR3 DNA sequence: TGTGCCAGCGGACAGGGAGTGAGAAAACAGCCCCAGCATTTT. As protein: CASGQGVRKQPQHF.

This clone was observed a few times. The V and J genes are TRBV7-9 and TRBJ1-2; the D gene is possibly TRBD1 (6 bases). V lost 3 bases and J 8 bases, leaving 19 bases between the germline ends. This CDR3 spans 15 amino acids. CDR1 SEHNR and CDR2 FQNEAQ come from the germline V gene (reference sequence). The chain's CDR3 is CASSFPRTQGHGYTF. In DNA form, the CDR3 reads TGTGCCAGCAGCTTCCCCAGGACGCAGGGGCACGGCTACACCTTC.

This chain links TRBV7-9 with TRBJ2-3; the match to TRBD1 covers 10 bases. The V gene end was trimmed by 5 bases and the J gene end by 0 bases; junction bases not matched to a gene: 14. The CDR3 covers 19 residues. The germline gives CDR1 SEHNR, CDR2 FQNEAQ (reference sequence). Here the CDR3 reads CASSPLALGTGVSTDTQYF. Written as DNA, the CDR3 is TGTGCCAGCAGCCCCTTAGCCCTCGGGACAGGGGTGAGCACAGATACGCAGTATTTT.

This sequence joins TRBV18 and TRBJ1-2; D is unclear. Per germline, CDR1 KGHSH and CDR2 LQKENI. This CDR3 contains 12 residues. Trimming took off 2 bases at V and 6 bases at J, with 7 bases between the two ends. The CDR3 here is CASSPSSDGYTF. The CDR3 nucleotides are TGTGCCAGCTCACCATCCTCAGATGGCTACACCTTC. The variable domain in full, with the rest retrieved from reference TRBV18 and TRBJ1-2, is NAGVMQNPRHLVRRRGQEARLRCSPMKGHSHVYWYRQLPEEGLKFMVYLQKENIIDESGMPKERFSAEFPKEGPSILRIQQVVRGDSAAYFCASSPSSDGYTFGSGTRLTVV.